The source of this T cell receptor beta chain is a study of cytotoxic CD8 clonotypes in ibrutinib-treated CLL (dated by TCRdb to the early 2020s). Looking at the study overall: In this cohort, about 15 patients were treatment-naive and roughly ten were relapsed/refractory, while roughly 17 had unmutated IGHV. Samples averaged around 280,000 productive templates and 90,000 to 100,000 productive rearrangements. Cryopreserved peripheral blood mononuclear cells were collected before treatment, at response, and at either disease progression or sustained remission. Samples at response were collected after a median of roughly twelve months of treatment, with a range of roughly 6 to 40 months. Responses were partial in around 25 patients and complete in 2; after median about 68 months follow-up, about 14 stayed in remission and some twelve progressed. Longitudinal samples were obtainable from 26 of the 86 participants in the trial.

Via the germline V gene, CDR1 is MNHNS and CDR2 SASEGT. V drops 3 bases and J drops 1 base, leaving 14 bases in between. The CDR3 runs 16 amino acids, cysteine and phenylalanine included. The CDR3 DNA has 48 bases and is translated from base 1. What the study reported, not specific to this receptor: Public clonotypes were found to be uncommon and were observed to contract or remain stable during treatment; the increase in clonality was shown to reflect expansion of private clonotypes at ibrutinib response. Lymph node repertoires were not examined, and the timing of sampling was not matched between patients in sustained remission and those whose disease progressed. Clonality rose at ibrutinib response, remained stable during sustained remission, and dropped back toward baseline at progression. Baseline clonality was found to be higher than that of age-matched healthy donors and was strongly correlated with circulating CD8+ T-cell counts.

On a MiSeq, deep resolution sequencing aimed for a depth between 1 in 1 million and 1 in 200,000 T cells, with each clonotype covered approximately 9.2x on average. The immunoSEQ hsTCRB Kit was used to generate TCR beta libraries. As for how the authors treated the data: Data were analyzed with ImmunoSEQ Data Assistant and ImmunoSEQ Analyzer, with V, D and J genes assigned per IMGT definitions. Clonality, which ranges from 0 to 1, was calculated as one minus the normalized Shannon entropy of productive rearrangement frequencies. Only overrepresented clonotypes making up at least 0.05% of each patient's repertoire were included in the public clonotype analysis. Repertoires from some 13 age-matched healthy donors in immuneACCESS were used as clonality controls. As stored in TCRdb, this immuneACCESS dataset retains in-frame rearrangements with V and J assigned. A fraction of the clones does not appear; measured against another copy, unresolved V genes explain less than half of the discrepancy, and the remainder lacks a known reason. For V, J and clone size, that table is used; D and trimming come from the DNA. Across this sample there are about 22,000 clones, with roughly four fifths seen only once. The top ten constitute around 7.7% of the sample.

A remark on this clone: It has no known antigen specificity. Base-call qualities are not available, and no considerably larger clone is one nucleotide away.

For TCR beta library preparation, 1.5 to 2 micrograms of genomic DNA were isolated from cryopreserved PBMCs. Longitudinal blood samples from CLL patients on ibrutinib monotherapy underwent high-throughput TCR beta sequencing. The patients were enrolled in a single-center, open-label phase 2 trial of ibrutinib monotherapy. The rearranged segments are TRBV6-1 and TRBJ2-3; perhaps TRBD1 is the D gene, with 6 bases matching. The sequence came from a human donor with chronic lymphocytic leukemia. Sample: PBMCs, taken before ibrutinib treatment. This receptor carries the CDR3 CASSDEVRGRTDTQYF. The nucleotides are TGTGCCAGCAGTGATGAGGTCAGGGGCCGCACAGATACGCAGTATTTT.